This record concerns one T cell receptor beta chain sequence. The antigen this receptor binds is unknown. One base away there is no much larger clone; base qualities are not given. The CDR3 regions of human TCRbeta chains were analyzed by immunosequencing. In the original analysis: Repertoire TCRs were checked for matches against a reference library of SARS-CoV-2-specific TCRs that had been generated using the MIRA antigen-specificity platform. Breadth was defined as the fraction of unique TCRs that were SARS-CoV-2-associated, and depth was defined as the fraction of total T cells that were SARS-CoV-2-associated. Each spike-specific TCR was assigned to its reactive spike region and to a CD4 or CD8 class using the MIRA data. Log10-transformed breadth and depth values were compared by one-way ANOVA with Sidak's multiple comparisons tests. Imported from immuneACCESS, the table was reduced by TCRdb to in-frame sequences with V and J called. These copies leave out some clones; in studies compared against another copy, an unresolved V gene accounts for under half, and the cause of the remainder is not known. V, J and clone size derive from that table, while D and trimming were established from the DNA sequence. This sample comprises approximately 84,000 clones, approximately 92% of them detected only once. Of the sample, roughly 31% falls within the top ten clones.

The trim is 4 bases for V and 5 bases for J, with a gap of 11 bases between the germline ends. Spanning cysteine to phenylalanine, the CDR3 consists of 14 amino acids. The only DNA kept is the CDR3, 42 bases in frame from the first base. CDR1 and CDR2 (MGHRA, YSYEKL) derive from the germline V gene. The label giving this sample's time point can be read as: baseline before first vaccination. Vaccinee samples came from UK trials COV001 and COV002, including a single-blind randomized controlled phase 2/3 trial of AZD1222 (ChAdOx1 nCoV-19) in healthy adults. Trial participant PBMC samples were collected at day 0 and day 28 after the second dose for TCRbeta chain sequencing. The sample comes from a study of T cell responses to AZD1222 COVID-19 vaccine (dated by TCRdb to about 2021). Some background on the complete study: AZD1222 recipients with second doses at about 4 weeks or about 12 weeks were pooled, because spike-specific TCR depth and breadth did not differ between schedules. A total of roughly 240 trial participants underwent TCR sequencing, of whom 207 received two doses of AZD1222 and about 25 received two doses of the MenACWY control vaccine. Trial participants were enrolled by age into subgroups of 18-55, 56-69 and 70-plus years, and approximately 150, 30 and 60 TCR-sequenced participants, respectively, were included in these subgroups. The research as a whole found: Reportedly, almost half of the unique spike-specific TCRs recognized epitopes lying outside the regions that are mutated in the B.1.351 and B.1.1.7 variants. Only a handful of AZD1222 recipients were SARS-CoV-2 seropositive at baseline, limiting conclusions about previously exposed vaccinees. In the small 56-69-year group, the increase in depth fell short of significance, most likely because of low power. Because no samples from the day 14 peak response were available, repertoires could be characterized only after the peak T cell response. After two AZD1222 doses, both the breadth and the depth of spike-specific TCRs were significantly higher than at day 0 and than in MenACWY recipients. Participants were mostly white British, with more females than males. The authors suggested clonal diversity may have been underestimated. Vaccine-associated CD4 TCRs spanned the whole spike protein, with dominant responses in regions 160-218 and 743-854.

The sequence links TRBV4-1 to TRBJ1-4; confidence is insufficient to name the D gene. The receptor's source is an adult in good health. This specimen was peripheral blood, taken on day 0 of AZD1222 vaccination. The CDR3 region: CASSLGSRNEKLFF. The DNA sequence follows: TGCGCCAGCAGCCTGGGCTCAAGAAATGAAAAACTGTTTTTT.